This entry is about one T cell receptor (beta chain). CDR3 length: 14 amino acids. Germline V gene sequence: CDR1 SGHTA, CDR2 FQGNSA. J was trimmed by 4 bases and V by 8 bases; bases with no gene match: 8. The sample is drawn from a study of response to subunit inactivated influenza vaccine. TCRdb fed the RT-PCR reads into MiXCR, producing one record per CDR3 protein. The sample consists of approximately 500,000 distinct CDR3 sequences, approximately 20% of them appearing once. This same sample was also taken into another study, of T cells expressing NK-cell markers. This second study notes: What made the TCR beta cDNA was 5'RACE template switching with UMIs.

The sample in question was CD4+ T cells sorted from PBMCs, obtained approximately 13 days after vaccination. The receptor was derived from a man over 45 who received an inactivated influenza vaccine. This chain uses TRBV7-2 with TRBJ1-1; 9 nucleotides align to TRBD1. CDR3 DNA: TGTGCCAGCGCTGAACAGGGACAGGGCACTGAAGCTTTCTTT. This sequence encodes CASAEQGQGTEAFF.